This T cell receptor beta chain was captured in a study of early T cells in non-severe SARS-CoV-2 infection. Whole-study findings and limits: Sequences matched to VDJdb favored anti-spike CD8 responses, while private and CD4 specificities were missed.

Unique molecular identifiers were added to individual cDNA molecules. TCRdb redid the calling of the 5' RACE reads with MiXCR, one entry per CDR3 protein. The repertoire includes roughly 52,000 distinct CDR3 sequences, more than 5.5% of them detected once, and roughly 2.8% sits in the top ten. About this clonotype itself: The target antigen is unknown.

Trimming removed 4 bases from V and 0 bases from J, with 7 bases in between. Per the germline V gene, CDR1 is MDHEN and CDR2 is SYDVKM. CDR3 length: 15 amino acids. This chain joins TRBV28 and TRBJ1-6, with D hard to call. The receptor comes from an adult who was a healthcare worker with PCR-confirmed SARS-CoV-2 infection or an uninfected control (not recorded which). The starting material was whole blood, obtained at baseline. Here the CDR3 reads CASSSPGSYNSPLHF. The CDR3 DNA reads TGTGCCAGCAGTTCCCCGGGCTCCTATAATTCACCCCTCCACTTT.